This T cell receptor (beta chain) emerged from a study of response to subunit inactivated influenza vaccine. The V and J ends lost 7 bases and 2 bases, in that order; junction bases with no gene match: 4. The CDR3 sequence is 15 residues long. This clonotype was seen ten or more times. Its antigen is undetermined. Overall study findings and caveats: The authors suggested that every seasonal influenza vaccination recruits few new T cells.

TCRdb redid the calling of the RT-PCR reads with MiXCR, one entry per CDR3 protein. The data contain fewer than 700,000 distinct CDR3 sequences, 13% of them singletons. The source is a man in his forties or fifties who received an inactivated influenza vaccine. Source: PBMCs from blood, taken more than 35 days after vaccination. The chain employs TRBV12-3 or TRBV12-4 and TRBJ2-1; TRBD1 matches 11 bases. CDR3: CASTGTGGPYNEQFF. In nucleotides, the CDR3 is TGTGCCAGCACCGGGACAGGGGGACCCTACAATGAGCAGTTCTTC.